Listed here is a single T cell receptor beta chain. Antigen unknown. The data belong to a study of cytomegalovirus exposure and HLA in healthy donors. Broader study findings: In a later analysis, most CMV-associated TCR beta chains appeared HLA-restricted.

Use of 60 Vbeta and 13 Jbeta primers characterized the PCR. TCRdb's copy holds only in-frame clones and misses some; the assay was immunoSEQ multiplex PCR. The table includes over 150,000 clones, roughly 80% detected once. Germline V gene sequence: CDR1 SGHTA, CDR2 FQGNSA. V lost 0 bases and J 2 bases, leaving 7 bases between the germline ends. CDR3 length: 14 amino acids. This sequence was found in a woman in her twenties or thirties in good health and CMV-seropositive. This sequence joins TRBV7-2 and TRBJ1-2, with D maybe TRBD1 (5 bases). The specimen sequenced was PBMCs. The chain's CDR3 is CASSLAYRNYGYTF. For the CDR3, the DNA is TGTGCCAGCAGCTTAGCCTACAGGAACTATGGCTACACCTTC.